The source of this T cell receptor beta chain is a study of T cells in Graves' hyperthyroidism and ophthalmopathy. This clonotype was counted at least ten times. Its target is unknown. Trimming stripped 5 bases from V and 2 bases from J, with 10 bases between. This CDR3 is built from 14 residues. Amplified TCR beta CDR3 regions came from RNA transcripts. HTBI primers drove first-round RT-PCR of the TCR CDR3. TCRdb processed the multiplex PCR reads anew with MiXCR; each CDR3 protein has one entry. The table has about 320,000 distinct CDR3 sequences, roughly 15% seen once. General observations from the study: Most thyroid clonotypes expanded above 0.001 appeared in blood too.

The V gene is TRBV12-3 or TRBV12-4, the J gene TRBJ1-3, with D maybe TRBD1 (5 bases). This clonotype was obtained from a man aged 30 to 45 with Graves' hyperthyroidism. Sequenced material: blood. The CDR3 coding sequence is TGTGCCAGCAGTGGGGGGGGAACTGGAAACACCATATATTTT. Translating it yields CASSGGGTGNTIYF.